Below, 10 T cell receptor beta chains from the same sample are listed, as sequenced in a study of Graves' ophthalmopathy and Graves' hyperthyroidism. Researchers took RNA transcripts and amplified TCR beta CDR3 regions from them. HTBI-primed RT-PCR formed the first round, and a multiplex PCR formed the second. Each CDR3 protein gets one entry after TCRdb re-called the multiplex PCR reads with MiXCR. Counted here are 200,000 to 250,000 distinct CDR3 sequences, 20% to 25% occurring once; the ten biggest clones make up 43%. Sample: peripheral blood. These receptors were collected from a woman aged 50 to 65 with Graves' ophthalmopathy.

In its sample, this clonotype was seen many times. The chain uses TRBV20-1 and TRBJ2-7; TRBD1 agrees at 8 bases. V was clipped by 1 base and J by 6 bases; unmatched bases: 8. This CDR3 is built from 14 residues. From germline, CDR1 is DFQATT and CDR2 SNEGSKA (reference sequence). The CDR3 DNA reads TGCAGTGCTAGAGTGACAGGGGACAGCGGCGAGCAGTACTTC. Protein product: CSARVTGDSGEQYF.

Many counts were recorded for this clonotype. The chain joins TRBV6-5 to TRBJ2-5; the match to TRBD1 covers 12 bases. The germline gives CDR1 MNHEY, CDR2 SVGAGI. V lost 2 bases to trimming and J lost 5 bases; unmatched junction nucleotides: 0. The CDR3 totals 14 residues. The chain's CDR3 is CASSYGTGGETQYF. CDR3 sequence (DNA): TGTGCCAGCAGTTACGGGACAGGGGGCGAGACCCAGTACTTC.

This clonotype occurred many times. The chain is built from TRBV28 and TRBJ2-5; 7 nucleotides agree with TRBD1. The CDR3 consists of 14 residues. Germline-derived CDR1 and CDR2 are MDHEN and SYDVKM. Trimming at V came to 6 bases and at J to 4 bases, leaving 8 bases not matched to a gene. The DNA of the CDR3 is TGTGCCAGCAGAGACACAGGGGATCGAGAGACCCAGTACTTC. Protein: CASRDTGDRETQYF.

This clonotype has at least ten counts. V usage is TRBV30 and J usage is TRBJ1-1, with D possibly being TRBD1 (5 bases). CDR1 is GTSNPN, CDR2 SVGIG, per germline (reference sequence). V was cut by 2 bases and J by 4 bases, with 11 bases left in between. The CDR3 covers 13 residues. DNA of the CDR3: TGTGCCTGGAGTTTCCGACAGTTCACTGAAGCTTTCTTT. Translated, it gives CAWSFRQFTEAFF.

This clonotype appeared many times. The chain employs TRBV3-1 and TRBJ1-1; D call uncertain. Germline V gives CDR1 LGHDT, CDR2 YNNKEL (reference sequence). Between the trimmed V and J ends, which lost 5 bases and 0 bases, there was a span of 13 bases. The length of the CDR3 is 15 residues. The CDR3 DNA reads TGTGCCAGCAGCTCCCACACCCACATGAACACTGAAGCTTTCTTT. The encoded protein is CASSSHTHMNTEAFF.

The J gene is TRBJ1-6, the V gene TRBV30, with 7 bases matching TRBD1. This CDR3 is built from 15 residues. V dropped 0 bases and J dropped 7; count of bases not matched to a gene: 6. The germline CDR1 and CDR2 sequences are GTSNPN and SVGIG (reference sequence). The CDR3 sequence is CAWSVPRQGNSPLHF. CDR3 DNA sequence: TGTGCCTGGAGTGTTCCTCGACAGGGCAATTCACCCCTCCACTTT.

The chain uses TRBV13 and TRBJ2-2; 7 bases agree with TRBD2. The CDR3 has 15 residues. Trimming at V came to 4 bases and at J to 1 base, leaving 3 bases not matched to a gene. The germline V gene encodes CDR1 PRHDT and CDR2 FYEKMQ (reference sequence). The CDR3 is CASSWLAGNTGELFF. Written as DNA, the CDR3 is TGTGCCAGCAGCTGGTTAGCGGGGAACACCGGGGAGCTGTTTTTT.

To note about this clonotype: Being one base from a much bigger clone, this may be a read error. Because the CDR3 is missing its conserved closing phenylalanine or tryptophan, this is likely a read error. The rearrangement joins TRBV20-1 to TRBJ2-7, with 12 bases that match TRBD2. Germline assignment: CDR1 DFQATT and CDR2 SNEGSKA (reference sequence). The CDR3 contains 14 residues. Losses at the gene ends were 3 bases for V and 0 bases for J; bases not matched to a gene: 0. CDR3 nucleotide sequence: TGCAGTGCTAGGACTAGCGGGAGCTCCTACGAGCAGTACCTC. This sequence encodes CSARTSGSSYEQYL.

Ten or more counts support this clonotype. The chain couples TRBV7-3 to TRBJ1-1; D uncertain. The V gene's germline CDR1 is SGHTA and CDR2 FQGTGA. Trimming removed 5 bases from V and 1 base from J, with 11 bases in between. The CDR3 length is 14 residues. The CDR3 nucleotides read TGTGCCAGCAGCCCCAGTTTTGGGAACACTGAAGCTTTCTTT. This translates into CASSPSFGNTEAFF.

This clonotype has ten or more counts. The J gene is TRBJ1-1, the V gene TRBV2; TRBD1 might be the D (5 bases). The germline CDR1 and CDR2 sequences are SNHLY and FYNNEI. V gave up 9 bases and J gave up 0 bases, with 11 bases separating them. The CDR3 sequence is 13 residues long. The CDR3, as DNA: TGTGCCAGTCGACAGCAGATGAACACTGAAGCTTTCTTT. It yields the protein CASRQQMNTEAFF.